One sample yielded the 17 T cell receptor beta chains listed below, sequenced in a study of cytomegalovirus exposure and HLA in healthy donors. With 60 Vbeta and 13 Jbeta primers, the PCR was carried out. Some clones are missing from TCRdb's copy, which holds only in-frame ones; the method was immunoSEQ multiplex PCR. The sample has approximately 250,000 clones; approximately 78% are singletons. The sample was PBMCs. These receptors all come from a boy younger than 18 in good health and CMV-seronegative.

The rearrangement links TRBV2 to TRBJ2-2; TRBD2 aligns across 13 bases. The junction had 6 bases not matched to a gene; V was cut back by 6 bases and J by 5 bases. The CDR3 is 16 residues long. Per the germline V gene, CDR1 is SNHLY and CDR2 is FYNNEI. CDR3 amino acids: CASRITSGRATGELFF. The CDR3 DNA sequence: TGTGCCAGCAGGATCACTAGCGGGAGGGCGACCGGGGAGCTGTTTTTT.

The chain uses TRBV18 and TRBJ2-7; 9 nucleotides align to TRBD1. Per the germline V gene, CDR1 is KGHSH and CDR2 is LQKENI. The J segment lost 5 bases and the V segment lost 3 bases, leaving 14 bases of the junction unmatched. This CDR3 comprises 17 residues. The CDR3 sequence: CASSPLRVGTGKDEQYF. CDR3 sequence (DNA): TGTGCCAGCTCACCCCTGCGGGTGGGGACAGGGAAGGACGAGCAGTACTTC.

This chain links TRBV19 with TRBJ2-1; D unclear. The CDR3 runs to 12 residues. The germline V gene encodes CDR1 LNHDA and CDR2 SQIVND (reference sequence). The V end was cut by 7 bases, the J end by 9 bases, with 13 bases between. The CDR3 DNA reads as TGTGCCAGTAAATCCCCCGGCGGTGAGCAGTTCTTC. Residues: CASKSPGGEQFF.

The chain uses TRBV7-2 and TRBJ2-7; tentatively, D is TRBD1 (6 bases). Germline values: CDR1 SGHTA, CDR2 FQGNSA. The CDR3 runs 16 residues. V was clipped by 6 bases and J by 5 bases, with 23 bases between them. CDR3 nucleotide sequence: TGTGCCAGCAGACCCCAGGACAGCCTATCCCTCCACGAGCAGTACTTC. Protein product: CASRPQDSLSLHEQYF.

This clone was observed a few times. The chain links TRBV7-6 to TRBJ2-2; a possible D gene is TRBD2 (6 bases). V was pared by 1 base and J by 7 bases, with 13 bases between. CDR1 is SGHVS and CDR2 is FNYEAQ in the germline V gene. This CDR3 region has 15 residues. In nucleotides, the CDR3 is TGTGCCAGCAGCTTAGGGGGACTTTTGAGCGGGGAGCTGTTTTTT. Protein product: CASSLGGLLSGELFF.

The chain has TRBV6-5 and TRBJ1-1; TRBD1 matches 8 bases. Trimming took 1 base from V and 5 from J; bases not matched to a gene: 6. CDR3 length: 15 amino acids. Germline V CDR1 and CDR2: MNHEY, SVGAGI. The CDR3 region has the DNA TGTGCCAGCAGTTACTACCTCAGGGGGCGGACTGAAGCTTTCTTT. Encoded protein: CASSYYLRGRTEAFF.

V gene TRBV11-3 combines with J gene TRBJ2-5; no firm D call. Between the trimmed V and J ends, which lost 2 bases and 6 bases, there was a span of 16 bases. Germline lookup yields CDR1 SGHNT and CDR2 YENEEA. CDR3 length: 15 residues. The DNA of the CDR3 is TGTGCCAGCAGCTTACGTCTAGACTTTCGGCAGACCCAGTACTTC. This sequence encodes CASSLRLDFRQTQYF. The full variable domain, in which reference TRBV11-3 and TRBJ2-5 provide the parts outside the CDR3, is EAGVVQSPRYKIIEKKQPVAFWCNPISGHNTLYWYLQNLGQGPELLIRYENEEAVDDSQLPKDRFSAERLKGVDSTLKIQPAELGDSAVYLCASSLRLDFRQTQYFGPGTRLLVL.

This sequence joins TRBV6-6 and TRBJ2-5, with a tentative D call TRBD2 (5 bases). Trimming pared 2 bases from V and 2 bases from J, leaving 15 bases between. In germline, CDR1 is MNHNY, CDR2 SVGAGI (reference sequence). The CDR3 runs to 16 residues. In DNA form, the CDR3 reads TGTGCCAGCAGTTACCTCGGGGAACGAGGGCAAGAGACCCAGTACTTC. Its protein is CASSYLGERGQETQYF.

This clone was found a few times. The chain recombines TRBV6-6 with TRBJ2-7, with 10 bases aligning to TRBD2. This CDR3 is built from 15 residues. In germline, CDR1 is MNHNY, CDR2 SVGAGI (reference sequence). The J segment lost 7 bases and the V segment lost 5 bases, leaving 11 bases of the junction unmatched. The CDR3 sequence is CASSDPSGGEIEQYF. The CDR3 DNA sequence: TGTGCCAGCAGTGACCCTAGCGGGGGTGAGATTGAGCAGTACTTC.

The chain carries TRBV30 and TRBJ2-2; 9 nucleotides align to TRBD2. The CDR3 totals 14 residues. CDR1 is GTSNPN, CDR2 SVGIG, per germline (reference sequence). V lost 2 bases, J lost 8 bases, and 6 bases stayed unmatched. The CDR3 reads CAWSTPSGKGELFF. CDR3 nucleotides: TGTGCCTGGAGTACGCCTAGCGGGAAGGGGGAGCTGTTTTTT.

The chain couples TRBV30 to TRBJ1-3, with TRBD1 as a possible D gene (5 bases). Germline loops: CDR1 GTSNPN, CDR2 SVGIG (reference sequence). Trimming removed 3 bases at V and 4 bases at J, with 16 bases between. This CDR3 region has 15 residues. The CDR3: CAWRPPGREGNTIYF. As DNA, the CDR3 is TGTGCCTGGAGGCCTCCGGGACGGGAGGGAAACACCATATATTTT. The whole variable domain, remainder taken from reference TRBV30 and TRBJ1-3, is SQTIHQWPATLVQPVGSPLSLECTVEGTSNPNLYWYRQAAGRGLQLLFYSVGIGQISSEVPQNLSASRPQDRQFILSSKKLLLSDSGFYLCAWRPPGREGNTIYFGEGSWLTVV.

This sequence joins TRBV30 and TRBJ2-6; D is uncertain. V was cut by 0 bases and J by 0 bases, with 6 bases left in between. Per the germline V gene, CDR1 is GTSNPN and CDR2 is SVGIG (reference sequence). CDR3 size: 15 residues. CDR3 sequence (DNA): TGTGCCTGGAGTGTACGGTCCTCTGGGGCCAACGTCCTGACTTTC. Protein sequence: CAWSVRSSGANVLTF. Full variable domain (missing parts from reference TRBV30 and TRBJ2-6): SQTIHQWPATLVQPVGSPLSLECTVEGTSNPNLYWYRQAAGRGLQLLFYSVGIGQISSEVPQNLSASRPQDRQFILSSKKLLLSDSGFYLCAWSVRSSGANVLTFGAGSRLTVL.

This chain links TRBV7-2 with TRBJ1-3; weak D call: TRBD1 (6 bases). V was pared by 0 bases and J by 0 bases, with 9 bases between. CDR3 length: 16 amino acids. The germline gives CDR1 SGHTA, CDR2 FQGNSA. This chain's CDR3 is CASSLAGGYSGNTIYF. The CDR3 DNA reads TGTGCCAGCAGCTTAGCAGGGGGTTACTCTGGAAACACCATATATTTT.

V usage is TRBV29-1 and J usage is TRBJ2-7, with D hard to call. The CDR3 is 17 amino acids. Between the trimmed V and J ends, which lost 3 bases and 6 bases, there was a span of 27 bases. Per the germline V gene, CDR1 is SQVTM and CDR2 is ANQGSEA. The DNA of the CDR3 is TGCAGCGTTGAGGAACGTCACGGTGACCTTCTTAGAGGCGAGCAGTACTTC. Amino acid sequence: CSVEERHGDLLRGEQYF.

The rearrangement joins TRBV28 to TRBJ2-5, with 10 bases lining up with TRBD2. The trim removed 4 bases at V and 2 bases at J, leaving 1 base unmatched. Germline V gene data show CDR1 as MDHEN and CDR2 as SYDVKM. The CDR3 is made up of 14 amino acids. The CDR3 sequence: CASSWTSGQETQYF. CDR3 DNA: TGTGCCAGCAGTTGGACTAGCGGTCAAGAGACCCAGTACTTC.

In its sample, this clone was seen once. The V and J genes are TRBV2 and TRBJ2-1; the D gene is possibly TRBD2 (5 bases). The CDR3 is 13 residues long. CDR1 and CDR2 (germline): SNHLY, FYNNEI. The CDR3 protein is CVAGPVPYNEQFF. The CDR3 nucleotides read TGTGTCGCGGGCCCTGTGCCCTACAATGAGCAGTTCTTC.

This clone showed up just a few times. The chain is built from TRBV11-3 and TRBJ2-2; D unclear. The germline gives CDR1 SGHNT, CDR2 YENEEA. The V end lost 4 bases, the J end lost 9 bases, and 12 bases lay between the germline ends. The CDR3 consists of 13 residues. The CDR3 DNA reads TGTGCCAGCAGCTCGCGACCGGGTTGGGAGCTGTTTTTT. As protein: CASSSRPGWELFF.